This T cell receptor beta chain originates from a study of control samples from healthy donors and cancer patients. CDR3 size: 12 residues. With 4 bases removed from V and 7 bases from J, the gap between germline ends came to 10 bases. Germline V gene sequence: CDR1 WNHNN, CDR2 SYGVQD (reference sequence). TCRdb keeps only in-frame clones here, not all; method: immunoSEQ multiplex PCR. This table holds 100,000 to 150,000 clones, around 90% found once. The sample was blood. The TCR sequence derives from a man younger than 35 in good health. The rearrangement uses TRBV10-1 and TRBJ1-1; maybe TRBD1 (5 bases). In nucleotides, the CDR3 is TGCGCCAGCAGTGGGTCTGACAGTGAAGCTTTCTTT. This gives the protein CASSGSDSEAFF.